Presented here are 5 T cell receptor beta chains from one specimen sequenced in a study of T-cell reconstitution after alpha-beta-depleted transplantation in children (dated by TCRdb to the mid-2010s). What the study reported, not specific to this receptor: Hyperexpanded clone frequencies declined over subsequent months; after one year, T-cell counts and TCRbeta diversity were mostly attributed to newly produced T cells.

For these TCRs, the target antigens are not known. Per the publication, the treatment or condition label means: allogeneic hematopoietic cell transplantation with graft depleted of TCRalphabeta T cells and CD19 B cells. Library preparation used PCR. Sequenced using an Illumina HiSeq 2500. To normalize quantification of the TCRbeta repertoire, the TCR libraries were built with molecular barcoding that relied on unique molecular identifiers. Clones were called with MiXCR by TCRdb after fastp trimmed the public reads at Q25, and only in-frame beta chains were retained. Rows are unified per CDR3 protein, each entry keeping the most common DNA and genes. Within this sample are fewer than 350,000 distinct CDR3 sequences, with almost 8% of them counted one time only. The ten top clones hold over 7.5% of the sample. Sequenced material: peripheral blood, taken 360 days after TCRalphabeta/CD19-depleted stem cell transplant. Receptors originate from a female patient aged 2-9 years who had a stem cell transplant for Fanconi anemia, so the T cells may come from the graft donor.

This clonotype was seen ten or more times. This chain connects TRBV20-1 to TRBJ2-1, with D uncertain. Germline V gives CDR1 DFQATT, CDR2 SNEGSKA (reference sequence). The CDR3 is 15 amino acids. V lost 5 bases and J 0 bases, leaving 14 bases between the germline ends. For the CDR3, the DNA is TGCAGTGCTGCAACTGGGGTCAGCTCCTACAATGAGCAGTTCTTC. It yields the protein CSAATGVSSYNEQFF.

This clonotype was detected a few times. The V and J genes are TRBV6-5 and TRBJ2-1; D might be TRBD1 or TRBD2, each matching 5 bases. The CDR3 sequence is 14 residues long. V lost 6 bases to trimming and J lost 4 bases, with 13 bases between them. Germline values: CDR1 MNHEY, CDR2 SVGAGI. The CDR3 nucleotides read TGTGCCAGCAGCTACCGGGACGAATACAATGAGCAGTTCTTC. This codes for CASSYRDEYNEQFF.

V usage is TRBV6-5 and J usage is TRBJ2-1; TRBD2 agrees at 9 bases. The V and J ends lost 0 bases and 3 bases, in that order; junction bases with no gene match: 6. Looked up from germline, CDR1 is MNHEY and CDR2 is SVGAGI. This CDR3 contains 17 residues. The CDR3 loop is CASSYSGTSPIYNEQFF. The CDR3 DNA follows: TGTGCCAGCAGTTACTCCGGGACTAGCCCTATCTACAATGAGCAGTTCTTC.

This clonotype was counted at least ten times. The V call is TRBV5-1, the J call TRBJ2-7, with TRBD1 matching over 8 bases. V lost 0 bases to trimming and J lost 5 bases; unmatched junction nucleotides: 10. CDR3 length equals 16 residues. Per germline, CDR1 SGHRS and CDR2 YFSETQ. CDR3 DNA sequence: TGCGCCAGCAGCTTGGATGAAGACAGGGGCGGTCACGAGCAGTACTTC. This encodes CASSLDEDRGGHEQYF.

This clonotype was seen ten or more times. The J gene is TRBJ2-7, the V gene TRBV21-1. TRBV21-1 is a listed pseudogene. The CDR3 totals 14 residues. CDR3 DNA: TGTGCCAGCAGCAAAGGGAAAATGGGTGCCGAGCAGTACTTC. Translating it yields CASSKGKMGAEQYF.